This is a list of T cell receptor beta chains from one sample in a study of T cells after yellow fever vaccination. One entry per CDR3 protein, called by TCRdb with MiXCR from the 5' RACE reads. Altogether 100,000 to 150,000 distinct CDR3 sequences are present, about 15% being singletons, with the ten largest covering roughly 47%. Sequencing used CD8+ T cells sorted from PBMCs, obtained 5 days after the yellow fever booster vaccination. The receptor source for this set is a man between 18 and 35 years old who received the YFV17D yellow fever vaccine. CDR3s include the opening cysteine and the closing phenylalanine or tryptophan. D genes are given only for firm matches. Clone size appears in some rows only: once, few, many, or a class for an expanded clone.

V,J,size,D,CDR3,DNA
TRBV4-1,TRBJ2-5,many,.,CASSPPVLETQYF,TGCGCCAGCAGCCCCCCGGTTCTGGAGACCCAGTACTTC
TRBV6-5,TRBJ2-5,.,TRBD2,CASRPSGGASIETQYF,TGTGCCAGCAGACCTAGCGGGGGGGCTTCAATCGAGACCCAGTACTTC
TRBV29-1,TRBJ2-5,many,.,CSVVAWKETQYF,TGCAGCGTTGTAGCCTGGAAGGAGACCCAGTACTTC
TRBV7-2,TRBJ1-1,.,TRBD1,CASSLGVTGGPWAFF,TGTGCCAGCAGCTTAGGAGTGACAGGGGGGCCGTGGGCTTTCTTT
TRBV3-1,TRBJ2-4,few,.,CASSEGRIQYF,TGTGCCAGCAGCGAAGGACGTATTCAGTACTTC
TRBV27,TRBJ2-2,few,TRBD1,CASSLRSGTGVTRELFF,TGTGCCAGCAGTTTAAGATCCGGGACAGGGGTTACCCGGGAGCTGTTTTTT
TRBV19,TRBJ2-2,.,.,CASSMGAAVGGGELFF,TGTGCCAGTAGTATGGGGGCCGCAGTCGGAGGCGGGGAGCTGTTTTTT
TRBV7-9,TRBJ2-3,few,TRBD2,CASSSRTSGYTDTQYF,TGTGCCAGCAGCTCCCGGACTAGCGGGTACACAGATACGCAGTATTTT
TRBV4-3,TRBJ1-1,few,TRBD1,CASSHYRGRNTEAFF,TGCGCCAGCAGCCATTACAGGGGGCGGAACACTGAAGCTTTCTTT
TRBV7-9,TRBJ1-6,few,TRBD1,CASSSRQGGSSPLHF,TGTGCCAGCAGCTCACGACAGGGAGGGAGTTCACCCCTCCACTTT
TRBV12-3/TRBV12-4,TRBJ1-2,many,.,CASRSEIYGYTF,TGTGCCAGCAGGTCGGAAATCTATGGCTACACCTTC
TRBV29-1,TRBJ1-1,.,.,CSASVLDGRDEAFF,TGCAGCGCCTCAGTTTTAGACGGGCGCGATGAAGCTTTCTTT
TRBV3-1,TRBJ1-6,once,TRBD1,CASSGRTGPYSPLHF,TGTGCCAGCAGCGGACGGACAGGGCCCTATTCACCCCTCCACTTT
TRBV7-9,TRBJ1-2,.,.,CASADRPFYGYTF,TGTGCCAGCGCAGACAGGCCGTTCTATGGCTACACCTTC
TRBV7-9,TRBJ2-1,.,TRBD1,CASSPPQGVPYNEQFF,TGTGCCAGCAGCCCCCCCCAGGGGGTCCCCTACAATGAGCAGTTCTTC
TRBV4-3,TRBJ2-1,.,.,CASSQGREQFF,TGCGCCAGCAGCCAAGGCAGAGAGCAGTTCTTC
TRBV4-1,TRBJ2-1,many,.,CASSQEGTGLDNEQFF,TGCGCCAGCAGCCAAGAGGGGACCGGGTTAGACAATGAGCAGTTCTTC
TRBV29-1,TRBJ2-7,few,.,CSVPTHGSPYEQYF,TGCAGCGTCCCTACCCACGGATCCCCTTACGAGCAGTACTTC
TRBV21-1,TRBJ1-6,.,.,CASSKVGGRLHF,TGTGCCAGCAGCAAAGTTGGAGGGCGCCTCCACTTT
TRBV6-5,TRBJ2-3,many,TRBD2,CASSSPSSGVTDTQYF,TGTGCCAGCAGTTCTCCATCTAGCGGGGTCACAGATACGCAGTATTTT
TRBV11-2,TRBJ2-2,many,.,CATPGNTGELFF,TGTGCTACTCCTGGGAACACCGGGGAGCTGTTTTTT
TRBV7-8,TRBJ2-2,many,.,CASSFRGRELFF,TGTGCCAGCAGCTTCCGGGGCCGGGAGCTGTTTTTT
TRBV27,TRBJ2-1,few,TRBD2,CASSSLAGGLDEQFF,TGTGCCAGCAGTTCTTTAGCGGGGGGGCTCGATGAGCAGTTCTTC
TRBV9,TRBJ2-1,.,TRBD2,CASSAPATSGDEQFF,TGTGCCAGCAGCGCCCCCGCGACTAGCGGGGATGAGCAGTTCTTC
TRBV12-3/TRBV12-4,TRBJ1-5,.,.,CASSISASNQPQHF,TGTGCCAGCAGTATCAGTGCTAGCAATCAGCCCCAGCATTTT
TRBV7-9,TRBJ2-5,few,.,CASRLRETQYF,TGTGCCAGCAGGTTGAGGGAGACCCAGTACTTC
TRBV12-3/TRBV12-4,TRBJ2-7,.,TRBD1,CASSVTGAEQYF,TGTGCCAGCAGTGTGACAGGGGCCGAGCAGTACTTC
TRBV29-1,TRBJ2-3,few,.,CSVWGLEDTQYF,TGCAGCGTCTGGGGCCTGGAGGATACGCAGTATTTT
TRBV29-1,TRBJ2-4,.,.,CSVEGLENIQYF,TGCAGCGTTGAAGGACTTGAAAACATTCAGTACTTC
TRBV4-2,TRBJ2-5,few,TRBD2,CASSQEGTSEETQYF,TGTGCCAGCAGCCAAGAAGGGACTAGCGAGGAGACCCAGTACTTC
TRBV29-1,TRBJ2-2,.,.,CSVEKRRGELFF,TGCAGCGTTGAGAAGCGAAGGGGGGAGCTGTTTTTT
TRBV12-3/TRBV12-4,TRBJ2-7,.,.,CASSFLPSGSEQYF,TGTGCCAGCAGTTTCCTCCCGTCGGGAAGCGAGCAGTACTTC
TRBV6-2/TRBV6-3,TRBJ2-3,.,TRBD2,CASSYSRAGGSTSTDTQYF,TGTGCCAGCAGTTACTCGAGGGCGGGGGGTTCTACGAGCACAGATACGCAGTATTTT
TRBV5-1,TRBJ2-7,few,.,CASSLDGFSYEQYF,TGCGCCAGCAGCTTGGACGGATTCTCCTACGAGCAGTACTTC
TRBV7-3,TRBJ2-5,.,.,CASSAQTGQETQYF,TGTGCCAGCAGCGCCCAGACAGGACAAGAGACCCAGTACTTC
TRBV3-1,TRBJ1-5,.,.,CASSRYKGRDSNQPQHF,TGTGCCAGCAGCCGCTACAAAGGGCGGGATAGCAATCAGCCCCAGCATTTT
TRBV3-2,TRBJ2-7,few,.,CASSQDSGIIDRCSPTSYEQYF,TGTGCCAGCAGCCAAGATTCTGGTATCATCGACAGGTGTTCTCCTACGTCCTACGAGCAGTACTTC
TRBV25-1,TRBJ2-5,few,.,CASSGQETQYF,TGTGCCAGCAGTGGACAAGAGACCCAGTACTTC
TRBV27,TRBJ2-1,.,.,CASSLKGLGSYNEQFF,TGTGCCAGCAGTTTAAAAGGGTTAGGCTCCTACAATGAGCAGTTCTTC